These 32 T cell receptor beta chains were sequenced from one sample in a study of beta chain features in type 1 diabetes (dated by TCRdb to 2017 to 2018). General conclusions and limits of the study: In all four CD4+ subsets, TCRB CDR3 length was moderately but significantly shorter in type 1 diabetes patients.

Receptors were amplified or captured by the immunoSEQ multiplex PCR assay. All of the isolated RNA was reverse transcribed with the High Capacity cDNA Reverse Transcription Kit, so expressed TCRB transcripts were sequenced. Here the immuneACCESS table is served through TCRdb, limited to in-frame sequences with V and J called. Missing clones are a known gap in these copies; in checked studies unresolved V genes cover under half, and the rest lacks a known reason. For this sample there are some 45,000 clones; 65% to 70% appear just once. The top ten clones comprise more than 2% of the sample. Their cognate antigens are unknown. The sequenced sample was Tregs from blood. The sample's cell subset or site label, decoded: regulatory CD4+ T cells. These receptors were taken from a young woman with type 1 diabetes.

J is TRBJ2-7 and V is TRBV5-4; 12 nucleotides agree with TRBD2. The CDR3 runs 15 residues. Germline assignment: CDR1 SGHNT and CDR2 YYREEE (reference sequence). Trimming at V came to 4 bases and at J to 6 bases, leaving 8 bases not matched to a gene. The DNA for the CDR3 is TGTGCCAGCAGCGCCCCGACTAGCGGGAGCCCCGAGCAGTACTTC. Its translation is CASSAPTSGSPEQYF.

The gene calls are TRBV7-2 and TRBJ2-1, with a weak D call TRBD2 (5 bases). Germline V gives CDR1 SGHTA, CDR2 FQGNSA. CDR3 length equals 15 residues. V lost 5 bases to trimming and J lost 7 bases, with 18 bases between them. The CDR3 reads CASSPQAGDLNEQFF. CDR3 sequence (DNA): TGTGCCAGCAGCCCCCAGGCGGGCGATTTGAATGAGCAGTTCTTC.

This clone was seen more than once but under ten times. The V gene is TRBV9, the J gene TRBJ2-7, with D perhaps TRBD2 (5 bases). Germline V gene sequence: CDR1 SGDLS, CDR2 YYNGEE. The CDR3 is made up of 15 amino acids. Between the trimmed V and J ends, which lost 0 bases and 2 bases, there was a span of 12 bases. The CDR3 spells CASSVDYGEAYEQYF. The DNA of the CDR3 is TGTGCCAGCAGCGTAGATTACGGGGAAGCCTACGAGCAGTACTTC.

The chain carries TRBV7-9 and TRBJ2-3; TRBD2 is a possible D gene (8 bases). Trimming took 1 base from V and 7 from J, leaving 15 bases between them. The germline V gene encodes CDR1 SEHNR and CDR2 FQNEAQ (reference sequence). The CDR3 covers 15 residues. Here the CDR3 reads CASSLVGRGQNTQYF. Here the CDR3 DNA reads TGTGCCAGCAGCTTAGTCGGGAGGGGGCAAAATACGCAGTATTTT.

This chain uses TRBV27 with TRBJ1-6; no definite D call. The length of the CDR3 is 15 residues. CDR1 MNHEY and CDR2 SMNVEV come from the germline V gene (reference sequence). The V end lost 3 bases, the J end lost 1 base, and 7 bases lay between the germline ends. This CDR3 reads CASSLRRSYNSPLHF. CDR3 coding DNA: TGTGCCAGCAGTTTGCGGCGGTCCTATAATTCACCCCTCCACTTT.

The chain recombines TRBV2 with TRBJ2-3; the match to TRBD1 covers 10 bases. The ends lost 6 bases at V and 1 base at J; junction bases unmatched: 4. CDR1 and CDR2 from the germline V gene are SNHLY and FYNNEI. The CDR3 covers 15 residues. In nucleotides, the CDR3 is TGTGCCAGCAGCGACGGACAGGGGGGCACAGATACGCAGTATTTT. Its protein product is CASSDGQGGTDTQYF.

The V call is TRBV7-2, the J call TRBJ2-3, with D unresolved. The CDR3 is 12 residues long. The V gene lost 1 base and the J gene lost 5 bases, with 4 bases spanning the gap. Germline assignment: CDR1 SGHTA and CDR2 FQGNSA. The CDR3 coding sequence is TGTGCCAGCAGCTTAGAGCTAGATACGCAGTATTTT. Residues: CASSLELDTQYF.

The rearrangement links TRBV9 to TRBJ2-7; D possibly corresponds to TRBD2 (5 bases). V lost 5 bases and J lost 1, with 13 bases in between. The V gene's germline CDR1 is SGDLS and CDR2 YYNGEE. The CDR3 spans 14 residues. The DNA of the CDR3 is TGTGCCAGCAGTCCGGGGTGGGTTTCCTACGAGCAGTACTTC. Translated: CASSPGWVSYEQYF.

The sample holds one count of this clone. The genes are TRBV4-3 and TRBJ1-2; 9 nucleotides match TRBD1. The V segment lost 1 base and the J segment 3 bases; nucleotides outside the gene matches: 3. This CDR3 has 15 residues. Germline CDR1 reads LGHNA; CDR2 reads YSLEER. Here the CDR3 reads CASSQGTGAYYGYTF. The DNA of the CDR3 is TGCGCCAGCAGCCAAGGGACAGGGGCTTACTATGGCTACACCTTC.

The chain is built from TRBV7-9 and TRBJ2-7, with D possibly TRBD1 on 6 matching bases. The ends were cut back, 0 bases at V and 5 bases at J, with 8 bases in the middle. Looked up from germline, CDR1 is SEHNR and CDR2 is FQNEAQ (reference sequence). This CDR3 is 13 amino acids long. The CDR3 spells CASSLAGQNEQYF. As DNA, the CDR3 is TGTGCCAGCAGCTTAGCCGGACAGAACGAGCAGTACTTC.

This clone has only a few counts. The chain employs TRBV10-3 and TRBJ1-6; a possible D gene is TRBD1 (6 bases). The germline V gene has CDR1 ENHRY and CDR2 SYGVKD. V lost 2 bases to trimming and J lost 9 bases, with 14 bases between them. CDR3 size: 15 residues. The CDR3 loop reads CAISENQGMSSPLHF. The CDR3 region has the DNA TGTGCCATCAGTGAGAATCAGGGGATGAGTTCACCCCTCCACTTT.

The chain employs TRBV19 and TRBJ1-5, with D possibly TRBD1 on 5 matching bases. Germline V gene sequence: CDR1 LNHDA, CDR2 SQIVND (reference sequence). The germline V and J ends were trimmed by 7 bases and 0 bases, with 22 bases remaining between them. CDR3 length equals 18 residues. The chain's CDR3 is CASTASGRVFDSNQPQHF. CDR3 coding DNA: TGTGCCAGTACCGCCTCGGGCAGGGTCTTTGATAGCAATCAGCCCCAGCATTTT.

The J gene is TRBJ2-7, the V gene TRBV5-6; 8 bases line up with TRBD1. There are 14 residues in the CDR3. V gave up 0 bases and J gave up 4 bases; unmatched junction bases: 3. CDR1 and CDR2 (germline): SGHDT, YYEEEE. The CDR3 sequence: CASSLGQGWYEQYF. CDR3 sequence (DNA): TGTGCCAGCAGCTTGGGACAGGGGTGGTACGAGCAGTACTTC.

This clone was found a few times. The chain couples TRBV10-3 to TRBJ2-7; 9 positions agree with TRBD2. With 0 bases clipped from V and 6 bases from J, the junction kept 6 bases outside the gene matches. CDR1 is ENHRY, CDR2 SYGVKD, per germline. The length of the CDR3 is 15 residues. CDR3 DNA: TGTGCCATCAGTGAGTCGAGTAGCGGGAGATCCGAGCAGTACTTC. Its protein is CAISESSSGRSEQYF.

This chain links TRBV27 with TRBJ2-1; no firm D call. Germline-derived CDR1 and CDR2 are MNHEY and SMNVEV (reference sequence). The CDR3 has 14 residues. Trimming cost V 2 bases and J 8 bases, with 13 bases left between them. In nucleotides, the CDR3 is TGTGCCAGCAGTTTAGGGCGCCGGCGCGATGAGCAGTTCTTC. Its protein is CASSLGRRRDEQFF.

Only a few counts were recorded for this clone. This chain connects TRBV9 to TRBJ2-1; D ambiguous. Per germline, CDR1 SGDLS and CDR2 YYNGEE. V dropped 0 bases and J dropped 4 bases, with 11 bases sitting between them. The CDR3 has 15 amino acids. As DNA, the CDR3 is TGTGCCAGCAGCGTAGGGGCAGACCTTTACAATGAGCAGTTCTTC. Its protein product is CASSVGADLYNEQFF.

This clone was detected once. The V and J genes are TRBV27 and TRBJ2-7; the D gene is possibly TRBD1 (6 bases). Trimming removed 7 bases from V and 2 bases from J, with 15 bases in between. CDR3 length: 14 residues. Germline-derived CDR1 and CDR2 are MNHEY and SMNVEV (reference sequence). This chain's CDR3 is CASTPTDRPYEQYF. The CDR3, as DNA: TGTGCCAGCACCCCTACCGACAGGCCCTACGAGCAGTACTTC.

The chain joins TRBV27 to TRBJ1-5, with D possibly TRBD1 on 5 matching bases. Germline lookup yields CDR1 MNHEY and CDR2 SMNVEV (reference sequence). The CDR3 spans 15 residues. V was trimmed by 2 bases and J by 6 bases, leaving 14 bases between them. CDR3 region: CASSLVGPGGQPQHF. The CDR3 region has the DNA TGTGCCAGCAGTTTAGTAGGGCCGGGGGGTCAGCCCCAGCATTTT.

This clone came up a few times. The rearrangement uses TRBV7-9 and TRBJ2-3, with TRBD2 matching 12 bases. The V segment lost 1 base and the J segment 0 bases; nucleotides outside the gene matches: 2. The germline gives CDR1 SEHNR, CDR2 FQNEAQ (reference sequence). The CDR3 loop spans 17 amino acids. The CDR3 loop reads CASSLVGTSGSTDTQYF. CDR3 nucleotides: TGTGCCAGCAGCTTAGTGGGGACTAGCGGGAGCACAGATACGCAGTATTTT.

This clone occurred a few times. CDR3 in DNA: TGTGCCAGCAGGCGGGACGCACGGGAGTCAGCTTTCTTT. Translation gives CASRRDARESAFF. The chain has TRBV28 and TRBJ1-1, with TRBD1 as a possible D gene (5 bases). The ends were cut back, 6 bases at V and 10 bases at J, with 18 bases in the middle. The CDR3 has 13 amino acids. Germline CDR1 MDHEN, CDR2 SYDVKM. Based on the CDR3 plus reference TRBV28 and TRBJ1-1, the full variable domain is DVKVTQSSRYLVKRTGEKVFLECVQDMDHENMFWYRQDPGLGLRLIYFSYDVKMKEKGDIPEGYSVSREKKERFSLILESASTNQTSMYLCASRRDARESAFFGQGTRLTVV.

The chain is built from TRBV9 and TRBJ2-4; 7 bases are a match to TRBD2. CDR1 and CDR2 from the germline V gene are SGDLS and YYNGEE. This CDR3 comprises 14 residues. J lost 9 bases, V lost 1 base, and 7 bases had no gene match. The CDR3 sequence is CASSVRTGGGIQYF. As DNA, the CDR3 is TGTGCCAGCAGCGTACGGACGGGAGGTGGCATTCAGTACTTC. Variable domain in full (rest from reference TRBV9 and TRBJ2-4): DSGVTQTPKHLITATGQRVTLRCSPRSGDLSVYWYQQSLDQGLQFLIQYYNGEERAKGNILERFSAQQFPDLHSELNLSSLELGDSALYFCASSVRTGGGIQYFGAGTRLSVL.

The chain combines TRBV5-1 with TRBJ2-1; TRBD2 agrees at 10 bases. Germline lookup yields CDR1 SGHRS and CDR2 YFSETQ. CDR3 length: 17 residues. The V gene end was trimmed by 4 bases and the J gene end by 0 bases; junction bases not matched to a gene: 7. DNA for the CDR3: TGCGCCAGCAGCCAGACTAGCGGGCCGCCCTCCTACAATGAGCAGTTCTTC. Translating it yields CASSQTSGPPSYNEQFF.

This chain connects TRBV28 to TRBJ2-1; maybe TRBD1 (6 bases). Trimming stripped 7 bases from V and 9 bases from J, with 16 bases between. Per germline, CDR1 MDHEN and CDR2 SYDVKM. This CDR3 is 13 amino acids long. The CDR3 spells CASTFTGTVEQFF. In DNA form, the CDR3 reads TGTGCCAGCACCTTCACAGGGACCGTTGAGCAGTTCTTC.

The V gene is TRBV29-1, the J gene TRBJ2-5, with D possibly being TRBD2 (6 bases). The CDR3 runs 16 residues. The V gene lost 5 bases and the J gene lost 2 bases, with 21 bases spanning the gap. In germline, CDR1 is SQVTM, CDR2 ANQGSEA. As DNA, the CDR3 is TGCAGCGTTCCCTTTTGGGAGGCGGGTAAACAAGAGACCCAGTACTTC. This codes for CSVPFWEAGKQETQYF.

The V call is TRBV7-9, the J call TRBJ2-7, with no clear D. CDR1 SEHNR and CDR2 FQNEAQ come from the germline V gene (reference sequence). There are 13 residues in the CDR3. The V end lost 2 bases, the J end lost 1 base, and 6 bases lay between the germline ends. CDR3 region: CASSLSQSYEQYF. For the CDR3, the DNA is TGTGCCAGCAGCTTAAGTCAGTCCTACGAGCAGTACTTC. Looking up the rest from reference TRBV7-9 and TRBJ2-7 gives the full variable domain: DTGVSQNPRHKITKRGQNVTFRCDPISEHNRLYWYRQTLGQGPEFLTYFQNEAQLEKSRLLSDRFSAERPKGSFSTLEIQRTEQGDSAMYLCASSLSQSYEQYFGPGTRLTVT.

The chain uses TRBV6-5 and TRBJ2-7; 12 bases map to TRBD2. With 6 bases clipped from V and 0 bases from J, the junction kept 3 bases outside the gene matches. From germline, CDR1 is MNHEY and CDR2 SVGAGI. The CDR3 length is 15 residues. Here the CDR3 DNA reads TGTGCCAGCAGGACTAGCGGGAGTTTCTCCTACGAGCAGTACTTC. This translates into CASRTSGSFSYEQYF.

The V gene is TRBV19, the J gene TRBJ2-2; 8 bases agree with TRBD1. V dropped 4 bases and J dropped 4; count of bases not matched to a gene: 8. This CDR3 is built from 16 residues. Looked up from germline, CDR1 is LNHDA and CDR2 is SQIVND (reference sequence). The CDR3: CASSRQGNRGTGELFF. The CDR3 DNA reads TGTGCCAGTAGTAGACAGGGGAACAGGGGCACCGGGGAGCTGTTTTTT.

This rearrangement joins TRBV4-3 to TRBJ2-1; D unclear. The CDR3 is 16 amino acids. Per germline, CDR1 LGHNA and CDR2 YSLEER. V lost 3 bases to trimming and J lost 4 bases, with 16 bases between them. The CDR3 is CASSQFSVGAYNEQFF. CDR3 DNA sequence: TGCGCCAGCAGCCAGTTTTCCGTAGGAGCTTACAATGAGCAGTTCTTC.

This clone is labeled as medium-sized. V is TRBV7-2 and J is TRBJ2-1, with D possibly being TRBD2 (5 bases). The V and J ends lost 5 bases and 2 bases respectively, with 10 bases between them. The CDR3 is 14 residues long. Germline CDR1 SGHTA, CDR2 FQGNSA. CDR3 nucleotides: TGTGCCAGCAGCCCCACCGGGGCCTACAATGAGCAGTTCTTC. Its protein is CASSPTGAYNEQFF. Full variable domain (missing parts from reference TRBV7-2 and TRBJ2-1): GAGVSQSPSNKVTEKGKDVELRCDPISGHTALYWYRQSLGQGLEFLIYFQGNSAPDKSGLPSDRFSAERTGGSVSTLTIQRTQQEDSAVYLCASSPTGAYNEQFFGPGTRLTVL.

CDR3 sequence reads: CASSPPADQPQHF. The CDR3 nucleotides are TGCGCCAGCAGTCCCCCCGCGGATCAGCCCCAGCATTTT. The chain carries TRBV23-1 and TRBJ1-5; D unclear. TRBV23-1 is an open reading frame whose function is uncertain. The CDR3 runs 13 residues. The V gene lost 4 bases and the J gene lost 5 bases, with 9 bases spanning the gap.

The chain links TRBV19 to TRBJ2-7; TRBD1 agrees at 8 bases. The CDR3 covers 17 residues. Trimming cost V 7 bases and J 4 bases; bases outside gene matches: 18. CDR1 is LNHDA and CDR2 is SQIVND in the germline V gene (reference sequence). The CDR3 here is CASTARGARQGNYEQYF. CDR3 in DNA: TGTGCCAGTACCGCAAGAGGGGCCAGACAGGGGAATTACGAGCAGTACTTC.

This clone was observed a few times. The V gene is TRBV25-1, the J gene TRBJ2-1; 9 bases align to TRBD2. V shed 2 bases and J 8 bases; nucleotides not matched to a gene: 4. Germline CDR1 is MGHDK and CDR2 is SYGVNS. The CDR3 loop spans 14 amino acids. The CDR3 DNA follows: TGTGCCAGCAGTGAAGCGGGAGGGCCCTATGAGCAGTTCTTC. Translating gives CASSEAGGPYEQFF. The full variable domain, its missing parts supplied by reference TRBV25-1 and TRBJ2-1, is EADIYQTPRYLVIGTGKKITLECSQTMGHDKMYWYQQDPGMELHLIHYSYGVNSTEKGDLSSESTVSRIRTEHFPLTLESARPSHTSQYLCASSEAGGPYEQFFGPGTRLTVL.